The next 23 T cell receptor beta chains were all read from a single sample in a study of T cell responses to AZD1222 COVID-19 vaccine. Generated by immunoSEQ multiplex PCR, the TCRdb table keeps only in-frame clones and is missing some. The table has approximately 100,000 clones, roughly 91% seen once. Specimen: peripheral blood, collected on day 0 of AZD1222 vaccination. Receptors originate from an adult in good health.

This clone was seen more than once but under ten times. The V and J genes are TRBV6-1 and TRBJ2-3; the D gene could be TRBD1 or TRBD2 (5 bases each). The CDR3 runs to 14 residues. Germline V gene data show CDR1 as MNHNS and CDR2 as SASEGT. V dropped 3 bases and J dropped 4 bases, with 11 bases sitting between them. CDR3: CASSEGVRADTQYF. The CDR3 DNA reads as TGTGCCAGCAGTGAGGGGGTCAGGGCAGATACGCAGTATTTT.

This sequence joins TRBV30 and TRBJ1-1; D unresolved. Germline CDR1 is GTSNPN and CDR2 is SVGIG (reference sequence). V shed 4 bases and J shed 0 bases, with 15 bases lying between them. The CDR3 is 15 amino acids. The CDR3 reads CAWTLLSGLNTEAFF. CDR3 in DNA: TGTGCCTGGACTCTTTTGAGTGGACTGAACACTGAAGCTTTCTTT.

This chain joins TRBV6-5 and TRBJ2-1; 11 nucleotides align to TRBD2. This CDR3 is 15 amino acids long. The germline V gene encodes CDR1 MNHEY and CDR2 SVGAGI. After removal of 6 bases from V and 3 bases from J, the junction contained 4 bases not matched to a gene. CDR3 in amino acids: CASRPGLADYNEQFF. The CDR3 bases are TGTGCCAGCAGACCGGGACTAGCGGACTACAATGAGCAGTTCTTC.

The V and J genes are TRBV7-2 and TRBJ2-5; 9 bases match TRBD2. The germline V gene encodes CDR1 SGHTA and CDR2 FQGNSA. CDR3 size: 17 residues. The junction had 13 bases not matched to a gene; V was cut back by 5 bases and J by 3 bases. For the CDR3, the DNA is TGTGCCAGCAGCCCTCGGGGGACTAGCCCCGGAAAAGAGACCCAGTACTTC. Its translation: CASSPRGTSPGKETQYF.

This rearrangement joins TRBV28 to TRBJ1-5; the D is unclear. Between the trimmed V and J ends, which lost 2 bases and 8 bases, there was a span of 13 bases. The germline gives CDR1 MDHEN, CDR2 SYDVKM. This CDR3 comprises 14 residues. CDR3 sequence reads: CASSLRGPREPQHF. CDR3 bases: TGTGCCAGCAGTTTACGAGGACCGCGTGAGCCCCAGCATTTT.

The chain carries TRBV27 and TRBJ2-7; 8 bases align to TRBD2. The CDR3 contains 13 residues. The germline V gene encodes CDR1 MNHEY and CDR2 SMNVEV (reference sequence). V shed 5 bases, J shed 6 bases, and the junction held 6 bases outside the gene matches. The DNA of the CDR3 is TGTGCCAGCAGTGCTAGACGGGGGGGCGAGCAGTACTTC. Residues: CASSARRGGEQYF.

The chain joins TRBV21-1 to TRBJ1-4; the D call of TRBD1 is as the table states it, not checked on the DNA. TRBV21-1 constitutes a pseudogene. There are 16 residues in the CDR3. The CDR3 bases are TGTGCCAGCAGCAGTTCGGGACAAGGCAATAATGAAAAACTGTTTTTT. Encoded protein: CASSSSGQGNNEKLFF.

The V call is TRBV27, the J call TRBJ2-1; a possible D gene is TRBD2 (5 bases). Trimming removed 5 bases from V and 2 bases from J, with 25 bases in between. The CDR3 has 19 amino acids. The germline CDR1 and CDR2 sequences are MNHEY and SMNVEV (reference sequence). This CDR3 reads CASSGLSPSKRGTYNEQFF. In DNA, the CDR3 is TGTGCCAGCAGTGGACTGAGCCCTAGCAAGCGCGGAACCTACAATGAGCAGTTCTTC.

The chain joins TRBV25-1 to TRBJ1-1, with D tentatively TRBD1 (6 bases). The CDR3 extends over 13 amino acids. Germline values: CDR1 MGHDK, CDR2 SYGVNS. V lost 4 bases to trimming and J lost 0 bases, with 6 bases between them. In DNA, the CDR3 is TGTGCCAGCAGTGGGACAGTGAACACTGAAGCTTTCTTT. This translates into CASSGTVNTEAFF.

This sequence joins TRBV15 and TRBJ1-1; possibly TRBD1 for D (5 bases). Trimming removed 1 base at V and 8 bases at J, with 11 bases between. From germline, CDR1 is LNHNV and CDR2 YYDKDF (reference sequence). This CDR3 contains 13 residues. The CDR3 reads CATSRGGRREAFF. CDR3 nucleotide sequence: TGTGCCACCAGCAGAGGGGGACGTAGGGAAGCTTTCTTT.

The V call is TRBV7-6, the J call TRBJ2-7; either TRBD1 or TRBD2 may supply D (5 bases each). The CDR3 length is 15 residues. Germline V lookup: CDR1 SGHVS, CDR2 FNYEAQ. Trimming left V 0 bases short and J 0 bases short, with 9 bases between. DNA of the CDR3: TGTGCCAGCAGCTTAGCGGACGGGACCTCCTACGAGCAGTACTTC. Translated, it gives CASSLADGTSYEQYF.

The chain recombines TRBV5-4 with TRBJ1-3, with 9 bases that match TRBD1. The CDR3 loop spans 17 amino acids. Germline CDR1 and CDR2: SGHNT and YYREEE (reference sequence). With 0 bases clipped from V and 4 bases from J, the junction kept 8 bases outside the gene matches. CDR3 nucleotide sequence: TGTGCCAGCAGCTTGGGCATTACGGGACAGGGAGGAAACACCATATATTTT. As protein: CASSLGITGQGGNTIYF. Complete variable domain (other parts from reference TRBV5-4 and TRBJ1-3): ETGVTQSPTHLIKTRGQQVTLRCSSQSGHNTVSWYQQALGQGPQFIFQYYREEENGRGNFPPRFSGLQFPNYSSELNVNALELDDSALYLCASSLGITGQGGNTIYFGEGSWLTVV.

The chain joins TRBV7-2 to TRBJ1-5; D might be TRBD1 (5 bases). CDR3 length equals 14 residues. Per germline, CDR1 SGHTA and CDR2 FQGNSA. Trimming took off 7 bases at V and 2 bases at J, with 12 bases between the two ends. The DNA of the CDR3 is TGTGCCAGCAACTACGGGGGGGGCAATCAGCCCCAGCATTTT. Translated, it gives CASNYGGGNQPQHF.

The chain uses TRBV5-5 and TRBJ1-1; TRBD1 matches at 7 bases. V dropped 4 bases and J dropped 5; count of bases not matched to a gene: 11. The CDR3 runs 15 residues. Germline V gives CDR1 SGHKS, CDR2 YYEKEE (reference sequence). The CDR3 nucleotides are TGTGCCAGCAGCGTCCCTGGGACAGCTCAAACTGAAGCTTTCTTT. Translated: CASSVPGTAQTEAFF.

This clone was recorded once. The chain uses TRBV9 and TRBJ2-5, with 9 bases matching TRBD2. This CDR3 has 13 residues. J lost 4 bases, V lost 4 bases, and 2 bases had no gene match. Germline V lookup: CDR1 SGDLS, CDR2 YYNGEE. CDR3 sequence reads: CASSSSGGETQYF. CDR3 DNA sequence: TGTGCCAGCAGCAGTAGCGGGGGAGAGACCCAGTACTTC. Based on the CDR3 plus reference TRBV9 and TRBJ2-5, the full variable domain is DSGVTQTPKHLITATGQRVTLRCSPRSGDLSVYWYQQSLDQGLQFLIQYYNGEERAKGNILERFSAQQFPDLHSELNLSSLELGDSALYFCASSSSGGETQYFGPGTRLLVL.

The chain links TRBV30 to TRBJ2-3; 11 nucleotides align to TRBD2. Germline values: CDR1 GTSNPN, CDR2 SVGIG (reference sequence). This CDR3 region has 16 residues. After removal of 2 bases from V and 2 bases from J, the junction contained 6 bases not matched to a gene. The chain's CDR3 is CAWSKGTSGSTDTQYF. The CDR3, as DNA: TGTGCCTGGAGTAAAGGGACTAGCGGATCCACAGATACGCAGTATTTT.

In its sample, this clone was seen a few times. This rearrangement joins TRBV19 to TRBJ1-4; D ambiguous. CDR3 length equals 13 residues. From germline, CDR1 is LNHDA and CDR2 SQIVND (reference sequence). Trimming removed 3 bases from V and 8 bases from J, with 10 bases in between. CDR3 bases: TGTGCCAGTAGTATCCAGCCTCTGGAAAAACTGTTTTTT. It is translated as CASSIQPLEKLFF. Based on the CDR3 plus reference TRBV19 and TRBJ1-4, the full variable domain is DGGITQSPKYLFRKEGQNVTLSCEQNLNHDAMYWYRQDPGQGLRLIYYSQIVNDFQKGDIAEGYSVSREKKESFPLTVTSAQKNPTAFYLCASSIQPLEKLFFGSGTQLSVL.

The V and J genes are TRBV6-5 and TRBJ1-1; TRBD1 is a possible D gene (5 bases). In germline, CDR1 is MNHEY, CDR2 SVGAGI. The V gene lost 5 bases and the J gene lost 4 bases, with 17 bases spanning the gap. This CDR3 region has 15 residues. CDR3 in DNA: TGTGCCAGCAGTAATTCCGGGACCCTGGGCACTGAAGCTTTCTTT. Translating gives CASSNSGTLGTEAFF.

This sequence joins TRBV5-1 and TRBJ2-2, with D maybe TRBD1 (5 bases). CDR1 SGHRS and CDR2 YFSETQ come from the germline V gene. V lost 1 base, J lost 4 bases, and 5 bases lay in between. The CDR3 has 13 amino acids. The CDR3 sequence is CASSLQGTGELFF. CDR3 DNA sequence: TGCGCCAGCAGCTTGCAGGGCACCGGGGAGCTGTTTTTT. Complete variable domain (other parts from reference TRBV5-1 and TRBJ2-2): KAGVTQTPRYLIKTRGQQVTLSCSPISGHRSVSWYQQTPGQGLQFLFEYFSETQRNKGNFPGRFSGRQFSNSRSEMNVSTLELGDSALYLCASSLQGTGELFFGEGSRLTVL.

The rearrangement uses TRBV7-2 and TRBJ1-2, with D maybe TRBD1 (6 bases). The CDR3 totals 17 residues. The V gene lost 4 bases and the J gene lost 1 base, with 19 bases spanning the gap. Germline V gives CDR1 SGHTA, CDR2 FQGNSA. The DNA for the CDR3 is TGTGCCAGCAGCTCCTTCGGACAGTCCCGTGTTAACTATGGCTACACCTTC. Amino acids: CASSSFGQSRVNYGYTF.

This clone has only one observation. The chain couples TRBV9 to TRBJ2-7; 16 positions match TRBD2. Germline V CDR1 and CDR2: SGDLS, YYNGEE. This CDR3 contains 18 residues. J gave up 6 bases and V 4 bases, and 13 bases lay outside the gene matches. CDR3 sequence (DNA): TGTGCCAGCAGCTTAGCCCCCGGGACTAGCGGGAGGGCCAGCGAGCAGTACTTC. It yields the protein CASSLAPGTSGRASEQYF.

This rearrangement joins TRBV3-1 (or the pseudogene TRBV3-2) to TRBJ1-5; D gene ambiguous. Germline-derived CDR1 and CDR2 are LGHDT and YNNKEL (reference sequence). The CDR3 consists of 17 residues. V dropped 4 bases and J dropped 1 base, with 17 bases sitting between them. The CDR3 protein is CASSPGVGISSNQPQHF. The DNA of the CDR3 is TGTGCCAGCAGCCCTGGGGTAGGAATTTCGAGCAATCAGCCCCAGCATTTT.

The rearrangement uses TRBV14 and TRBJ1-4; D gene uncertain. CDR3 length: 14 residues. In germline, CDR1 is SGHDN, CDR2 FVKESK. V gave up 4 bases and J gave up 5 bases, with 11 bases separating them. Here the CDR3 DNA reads TGTGCCAGCAGCCCCCGGCAGACAAATGAAAAACTGTTTTTT. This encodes CASSPRQTNEKLFF.